This T cell receptor (beta chain) emerged from a study of T cell changes during pregnancy in multiple sclerosis (dated by TCRdb to the late 2010s). For the wider study: Changes in the T cell repertoire over the course of pregnancy were examined in this study in women with multiple sclerosis.

Library preparation was by the immunoSEQ multiplex PCR assay. TCRdb took this table from immuneACCESS and kept in-frame rearrangements with V and J called. Such tables lack part of the clones; where checked against another copy, unresolved V genes explain under half of the gap, and the rest is unexplained. Within this sample are around 130,000 clones, with roughly 97% of them counted one time only. 0.44% of the sample lies in the top ten. Of note for this clone: What this receptor recognizes is not known. The sample holds no much larger clone one base away, and base qualities are not on file.

A distance of 15 bases separates the germline ends of V and J, which lose 3 bases and 2 bases respectively. Including cysteine and phenylalanine, the CDR3 has 15 amino acids. Here the CDR3 DNA is all that survives: 45 bases in frame from base 1. Looking up the germline V gene (reference sequence) yields CDR1 SGHNT and CDR2 YYREEE. The sample here was peripheral blood, taken after pregnancy. The TCR was taken from a female donor with multiple sclerosis, enrolled in a pregnancy study. Recombination joined TRBV5-4 with TRBJ2-7, with TRBD1 as a weak D call on 6 bases. The nucleotide sequence is given as TGTGCCAGCAGCTCGACAACAGGGCGGGCCTACGAGCAGTACTTC. Translated, it gives CASSSTTGRAYEQYF.